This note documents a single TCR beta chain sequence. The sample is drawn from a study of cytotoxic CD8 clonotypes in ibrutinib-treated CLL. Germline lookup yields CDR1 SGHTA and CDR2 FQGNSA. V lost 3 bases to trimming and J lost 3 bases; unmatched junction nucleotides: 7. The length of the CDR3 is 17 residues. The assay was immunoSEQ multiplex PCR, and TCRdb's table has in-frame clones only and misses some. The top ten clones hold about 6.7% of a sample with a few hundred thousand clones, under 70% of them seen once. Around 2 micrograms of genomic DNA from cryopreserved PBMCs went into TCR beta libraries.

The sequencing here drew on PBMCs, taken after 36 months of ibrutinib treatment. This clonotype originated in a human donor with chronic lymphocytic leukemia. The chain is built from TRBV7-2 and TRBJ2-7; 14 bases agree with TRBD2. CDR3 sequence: CASSFLGGLAGGYEQYF. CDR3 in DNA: TGTGCCAGCAGCTTCCTTGGCGGACTAGCGGGGGGCTACGAGCAGTACTTC.